The rows below give T cell receptor beta chains drawn from one sample of a study of low-dose radiotherapy and immunotherapy resistance in tumors. Each CDR3 protein is one row after TCRdb ran MiXCR on the reads. The sample shows around 80,000 distinct CDR3 sequences, under 20% of them seen only once. The source material was PBMCs, sampled after low-dose radiotherapy plus immunotherapy. These receptors originate from a male donor with prostate cancer. The CDR3 runs from the conserved cysteine through the conserved F or W. D genes are given only for firm matches. Some rows mark clone size as missing; the rest say once, few, many or name a class of expanded clone.

size	V	J	D	CDR3	DNA
many	TRBV27	TRBJ2-1	TRBD1	CASSFIGQGAGEQFF	TGTGCCAGCAGTTTTATCGGACAGGGGGCTGGTGAGCAGTTCTTC
many	TRBV7-2	TRBJ2-1	NA	CASSRATLNSGEEQFF	TGTGCCAGCAGCCGAGCTACTTTGAACTCAGGGGAGGAGCAGTTCTTC
many	TRBV7-9	TRBJ2-1	NA	CASSLDQENEQFF	TGTGCCAGCAGCTTAGACCAGGAAAATGAGCAGTTCTTC
many	TRBV6-2/TRBV6-3	TRBJ2-1	NA	CASRTGLGHNEQFF	TGTGCCAGCAGGACGGGACTGGGACACAATGAGCAGTTCTTC
few	TRBV6-5	TRBJ2-3	NA	CASRESRVFGDTQYF	TGTGCCAGCAGAGAGTCACGAGTATTCGGAGATACGCAGTATTTT
NA	TRBV7-9	TRBJ1-2	TRBD1	CASQGAGYGYTF	TGTGCCAGCCAGGGGGCTGGCTATGGCTACACCTTC
many	TRBV2	TRBJ2-1	TRBD2	CASGLGGSYNEQFF	TGTGCCAGCGGACTGGGGGGGAGTTACAATGAGCAGTTCTTC
many	TRBV3-1	TRBJ2-7	NA	CASSFLRVGEQYF	TGTGCCAGCAGCTTCTTAAGGGTAGGTGAGCAGTACTTC
many	TRBV28	TRBJ2-7	TRBD2	CASTTRALAGSYEQYF	TGTGCCAGCACCACCAGGGCACTAGCGGGGTCCTACGAGCAGTACTTC
many	TRBV28	TRBJ2-7	TRBD2	CATGTSGKYEQYF	TGTGCCACCGGGACTAGCGGGAAGTACGAGCAGTACTTC
many	TRBV28	TRBJ2-1	NA	CASSPFSSWDNEQFF	TGTGCCAGCAGCCCCTTCTCTAGCTGGGACAATGAGCAGTTCTTC
many	TRBV5-1	TRBJ1-3	NA	CASSPDGTRNTIYF	TGCGCCAGCAGCCCTGACGGGACTCGAAACACCATATATTTT
few	TRBV18	TRBJ1-1	NA	CASSPMRGDTEAFF	TGTGCCAGCTCACCGATGCGGGGGGACACTGAAGCTTTCTTT
medium-sized	TRBV2	TRBJ2-1	NA	CASTPAGSYNEQFF	TGTGCCAGCACCCCGGCGGGGTCCTACAATGAGCAGTTCTTC
many	TRBV29-1	TRBJ1-1	NA	CSVDGVNTEAFF	TGCAGCGTTGATGGGGTGAACACTGAAGCTTTCTTT
many	TRBV28	TRBJ1-5	NA	CASSLIKQPQHF	TGTGCCAGCAGTTTAATTAAGCAGCCCCAGCATTTT
many	TRBV10-3	TRBJ2-4	NA	CAISDPGLQEGPKNIQYF	TGTGCCATCAGTGATCCGGGACTCCAAGAAGGGCCCAAAAACATTCAGTACTTC
many	TRBV25-1	TRBJ2-3	NA	CASSDVGRTDTQYF	TGTGCCAGCAGTGATGTGGGACGCACAGATACGCAGTATTTT
many	TRBV10-3	TRBJ2-7	NA	CAASTGSYEQYF	TGTGCCGCGTCGACAGGCTCCTACGAGCAGTACTTC
many	TRBV5-5	TRBJ2-6	NA	CASSGWHSGANVLTF	TGTGCCAGCAGCGGTTGGCACTCTGGGGCCAACGTCCTGACTTTC
NA	TRBV28	TRBJ1-2	NA	CASSLMGARGYTF	TGTGCCAGCAGTTTGATGGGGGCACGGGGCTACACCTTC
many	TRBV7-2	TRBJ2-1	TRBD2	CASSRTSGGSGYEQFF	TGTGCCAGCAGCCGGACTAGCGGGGGGAGTGGGTATGAGCAGTTCTTC
many	TRBV20-1	TRBJ2-3	NA	CSVARGSSTDTQYF	TGCAGTGTGGCGCGTGGGTCGAGCACAGATACGCAGTATTTT
NA	TRBV11-2	TRBJ2-5	NA	CASSPNAGGGETQYF	TGTGCCAGCAGCCCTAACGCAGGGGGAGGAGAGACCCAGTACTTC
NA	TRBV15	TRBJ2-1	TRBD2	CATSRPLAGGPGGEQFF	TGTGCCACCAGCAGGCCCTTAGCGGGAGGGCCGGGGGGTGAGCAGTTCTTC
many	TRBV7-2	TRBJ2-1	NA	CASSSGTERFSEQFF	TGTGCCAGCAGCTCCGGGACGGAGCGCTTTTCTGAGCAGTTCTTC
many	TRBV29-1	TRBJ2-3	NA	CSVSQTGDTQYF	TGCAGCGTTTCCCAGACTGGTGATACGCAGTATTTT
many	TRBV7-8	TRBJ1-1	TRBD1	CASSLFQGATPEAFF	TGTGCCAGCAGCTTATTTCAGGGGGCGACTCCTGAAGCTTTCTTT
many	TRBV12-3/TRBV12-4	TRBJ2-1	NA	CASTPDGIPYNEQFF	TGTGCCAGCACCCCCGACGGGATCCCCTACAATGAGCAGTTCTTC
many	TRBV5-4	TRBJ2-7	TRBD1	CASSYGQGRYEQYF	TGTGCCAGCAGCTATGGACAGGGCCGCTACGAGCAGTACTTC
many	TRBV3-1	TRBJ2-1	TRBD2	CASSQHSPGLDAAFDEQFF	TGTGCCAGCAGCCAACACTCCCCGGGACTAGATGCTGCATTCGATGAGCAGTTCTTC
NA	TRBV19	TRBJ1-5	NA	CTNSIRDQPQHF	TGTACCAATAGTATCAGGGATCAGCCCCAGCATTTT
many	TRBV7-6	TRBJ2-2	TRBD2	CASSQGLAVSGELFF	TGTGCCAGCAGCCAGGGACTAGCGGTCTCCGGGGAGCTGTTTTTT
many	TRBV7-2	TRBJ2-1	NA	CASSLESGVPANEQFF	TGTGCCAGCAGCTTAGAATCGGGAGTACCCGCCAATGAGCAGTTCTTC
many	TRBV3-1	TRBJ1-4	TRBD1	CASSLRDRGESEKLFF	TGTGCCAGCAGCCTCCGGGACAGGGGAGAGAGTGAAAAACTGTTTTTT
many	TRBV7-9	TRBJ2-2	TRBD2	CASSLVLAGARGSNTGELFF	TGTGCCAGCAGCTTAGTCCTAGCGGGGGCGAGGGGATCGAACACCGGGGAGCTGTTTTTT
many	TRBV19	TRBJ2-1	NA	CASRRDYNEQFF	TGTGCCAGCCGGAGGGACTACAATGAGCAGTTCTTC
NA	TRBV5-4	TRBJ2-1	TRBD2	CASSRPGLAGKVNNEQFF	TGTGCCAGCAGCCGCCCGGGACTAGCGGGGAAAGTCAACAATGAGCAGTTCTTC
many	TRBV4-1	TRBJ1-1	NA	CASSQDSMAVGTEAFF	TGCGCCAGCAGCCAAGATTCGATGGCTGTGGGGACTGAAGCTTTCTTT
few	TRBV2	TRBJ1-4	NA	CASRAGDSGEKLFF	TGTGCCAGCAGGGCAGGGGATAGCGGTGAAAAACTGTTTTTT
many	TRBV9	TRBJ2-3	TRBD2	CASSIDASGTSTDTQYF	TGTGCCAGCAGCATCGACGCTAGCGGGACTAGCACAGATACGCAGTATTTT
many	TRBV28	TRBJ1-2	NA	CASSRTVAGYGYTF	TGTGCCAGCAGCCGGACCGTAGCTGGGTATGGCTACACCTTC
many	TRBV29-1	TRBJ2-3	NA	CSVSGYDTDTQYF	TGCAGCGTTTCCGGGTATGACACAGATACGCAGTATTTT
many	TRBV2	TRBJ2-3	NA	CASSELPPPGDTQYF	TGTGCCAGCAGTGAACTCCCCCCCCCGGGGGACACGCAGTATTTT
many	TRBV2	TRBJ2-7	NA	CASSERDGGEYEQYF	TGTGCCAGCAGTGAACGTGACGGCGGGGAGTACGAGCAGTACTTC
many	TRBV5-8	TRBJ2-7	NA	CASSRTVYEQYF	TGTGCCAGCAGTCGGACCGTTTACGAGCAGTACTTC
many	TRBV12-3/TRBV12-4	TRBJ2-7	TRBD1	CASSPGTGGALEQYF	TGTGCCAGCAGTCCCGGGACAGGGGGGGCCCTCGAGCAGTACTTC
NA	TRBV7-9	TRBJ1-1	NA	CASSLKRASRAYTEAFF	TGTGCCAGCAGCCTCAAGCGGGCCAGTCGTGCGTACACTGAAGCTTTCTTT
many	TRBV29-1	TRBJ2-1	TRBD1	CSVEGRETGGDWNEQFF	TGCAGCGTTGAAGGGCGTGAAACAGGGGGCGATTGGAATGAGCAGTTCTTC
few	TRBV5-5	TRBJ1-2	NA	CASSRDSSLGYTF	TGTGCCAGCAGCAGGGATAGTAGCTTAGGCTACACCTTC